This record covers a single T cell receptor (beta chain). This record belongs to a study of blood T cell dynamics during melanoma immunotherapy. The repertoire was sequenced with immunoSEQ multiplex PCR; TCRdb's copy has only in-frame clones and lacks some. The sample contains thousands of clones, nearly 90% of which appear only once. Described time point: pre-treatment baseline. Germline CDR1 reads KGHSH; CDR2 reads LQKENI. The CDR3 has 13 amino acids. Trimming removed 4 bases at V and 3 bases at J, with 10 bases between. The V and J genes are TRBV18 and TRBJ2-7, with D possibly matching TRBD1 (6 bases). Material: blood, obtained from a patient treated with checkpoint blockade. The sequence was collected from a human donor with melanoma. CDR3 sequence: CASSLKQGYEQYF. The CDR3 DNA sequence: TGTGCCAGCTCACTTAAACAGGGCTACGAGCAGTACTTC.